The rows below give T cell receptor beta chains drawn from one sample of a study of T cells in Graves' hyperthyroidism and ophthalmopathy. One entry per CDR3 protein results from TCRdb running MiXCR on the multiplex PCR reads. The sample consists of hundreds of thousands of distinct CDR3 sequences, 15% to 19% of them appearing once. The sequenced material came from blood. Receptors were obtained from a woman aged 18-29 years with Graves' hyperthyroidism. CDR3s include the opening cysteine and the closing phenylalanine or tryptophan. Fields, in order: V gene, D gene, J gene, clone size, CDR3 length, CDR3 DNA, CDR3 protein. The D gene is left open where the match is weak. Clone size is not always given. Where it is, it says once, few, many or a class for expanded clones.

V gene: TRBV11-2
D gene: TRBD2
J gene: TRBJ2-3
clone size: many
CDR3 length: 17
CDR3 DNA: TGTGCCAGCAGCTTCGGCGCGGGAGGAGCCTCCACAGATACGCAGTATTTT
CDR3 protein: CASSFGAGGASTDTQYF

V gene: TRBV28
D gene: .
J gene: TRBJ2-1
clone size: few
CDR3 length: 11
CDR3 DNA: TGTGCCAGCAGTTTTTTGAATGAGCAGTTCTTC
CDR3 protein: CASSFLNEQFF

V gene: TRBV28
D gene: .
J gene: TRBJ1-5
clone size: .
CDR3 length: 21
CDR3 DNA: TGTGCCAGCAGTTTATTAGGGCCCTGGGACATACTCTGGGAGGTTGGTCAGCCCCAGCATTTT
CDR3 protein: CASSLLGPWDILWEVGQPQHF

V gene: TRBV9
D gene: .
J gene: TRBJ1-2
clone size: many
CDR3 length: 15
CDR3 DNA: TGTGCCAGCAGCGCCCGCTCCGGGGTGCAACGAGGCTACACCTTC
CDR3 protein: CASSARSGVQRGYTF

V gene: TRBV28
D gene: TRBD1
J gene: TRBJ1-5
clone size: many
CDR3 length: 16
CDR3 DNA: TGTGCCAGCAGCCCCTTGGCGCAGGGGGCGAATCAGCCCCAGCATTTT
CDR3 protein: CASSPLAQGANQPQHF

V gene: TRBV27
D gene: .
J gene: TRBJ2-3
clone size: many
CDR3 length: 15
CDR3 DNA: TGTGCCAGCAGTCCCTTGGCGGCCGGTGGAGATACGCAGTATTTT
CDR3 protein: CASSPLAAGGDTQYF

V gene: TRBV20-1
D gene: TRBD1
J gene: TRBJ1-2
clone size: .
CDR3 length: 11
CDR3 DNA: TGCAGTGCTCCACAGGGGGATGGCTACACCTTC
CDR3 protein: CSAPQGDGYTF

V gene: TRBV24-1
D gene: TRBD1
J gene: TRBJ1-2
clone size: many
CDR3 length: 18
CDR3 DNA: TGTGCCACCAGTGATACGGCGGGTCGAAGGGGGCGCGATGAGGGCTACACCTTC
CDR3 protein: CATSDTAGRRGRDEGYTF

V gene: TRBV6-1
D gene: TRBD1
J gene: TRBJ1-5
clone size: many
CDR3 length: 15
CDR3 DNA: TGTGCCAGCAGTCACAATGACAGGGTCAATCAGCCCCAGCATTTT
CDR3 protein: CASSHNDRVNQPQHF

V gene: TRBV28
D gene: TRBD2
J gene: TRBJ2-4
clone size: many
CDR3 length: 20
CDR3 DNA: TGTGCCAGCAGTTTAGGCCTTTGGCGGGGGGGGGGAGAGACCAAAAACATTCAGTACTTC
CDR3 protein: CASSLGLWRGGGETKNIQYF

V gene: TRBV2
D gene: .
J gene: TRBJ2-5
clone size: many
CDR3 length: 12
CDR3 DNA: TGTGCCAGCAGTGAGCCCGATGTGGCCCAGTACTTC
CDR3 protein: CASSEPDVAQYF

V gene: TRBV7-9
D gene: TRBD2
J gene: TRBJ2-2
clone size: .
CDR3 length: 17
CDR3 DNA: TGTGCCAGCAGCTCCCGGCGGCTAGCGGGGGCCACCGGGGAGCTGTTTTTT
CDR3 protein: CASSSRRLAGATGELFF

V gene: TRBV3-1
D gene: .
J gene: TRBJ1-2
clone size: many
CDR3 length: 15
CDR3 DNA: TGTGCCAGCAGCCAACGTGGACTGGGCGGCTATGGCTACACCTTC
CDR3 protein: CASSQRGLGGYGYTF

V gene: TRBV12-3/TRBV12-4
D gene: .
J gene: TRBJ2-3
clone size: many
CDR3 length: 13
CDR3 DNA: TGTGCCACCTTAAAGGGCACCACAGATACGCAGTATTTT
CDR3 protein: CATLKGTTDTQYF

V gene: TRBV10-3
D gene: .
J gene: TRBJ2-5
clone size: few
CDR3 length: 14
CDR3 DNA: TGTGCCATCAGCGGAACAGGGATCCAAGAGACCCAGTACTTC
CDR3 protein: CAISGTGIQETQYF

V gene: TRBV11-3
D gene: .
J gene: TRBJ2-4
clone size: few
CDR3 length: 14
CDR3 DNA: TGTGCCAGCAGCCCCGGGGCCAGCCTTTTGGTTCAGTACTTC
CDR3 protein: CASSPGASLLVQYF

V gene: TRBV5-1
D gene: TRBD2
J gene: TRBJ2-3
clone size: many
CDR3 length: 14
CDR3 DNA: TGCGCCAGCAGCCGGTGGACTAGCGACGATACGCAGTATTTT
CDR3 protein: CASSRWTSDDTQYF

V gene: TRBV6-1
D gene: .
J gene: TRBJ2-3
clone size: many
CDR3 length: 15
CDR3 DNA: TGTGCCAGCAGTGAAACGGGACATAGAGCAGATACGCAGTATTTT
CDR3 protein: CASSETGHRADTQYF

V gene: TRBV25-1
D gene: TRBD2
J gene: TRBJ2-7
clone size: many
CDR3 length: 19
CDR3 DNA: TGTGCCAGCAGTACCCCCCCCGGGACTAGCGGGACCGGGATTTACGAGCAGTACTTC
CDR3 protein: CASSTPPGTSGTGIYEQYF

V gene: TRBV18
D gene: TRBD2
J gene: TRBJ2-7
clone size: many
CDR3 length: 15
CDR3 DNA: TGTGCCAGCTCAAGGGACTATCTAATGACCTACGAGCAGTACTTC
CDR3 protein: CASSRDYLMTYEQYF

V gene: TRBV7-9
D gene: .
J gene: TRBJ2-5
clone size: few
CDR3 length: 16
CDR3 DNA: TGTGCCAGCAGCCCAGGCGGTCAGCGTCACCAAGAGACCCAGTACTTC
CDR3 protein: CASSPGGQRHQETQYF

V gene: TRBV30
D gene: TRBD2
J gene: TRBJ2-7
clone size: many
CDR3 length: 14
CDR3 DNA: TGTGCCTGGAGTGTGGGAGGGGTGAAATACGAGCAGTACTTC
CDR3 protein: CAWSVGGVKYEQYF

V gene: TRBV20-1
D gene: TRBD1
J gene: TRBJ1-2
clone size: many
CDR3 length: 17
CDR3 DNA: TGCAGTGCTGTTCTCCCGGGACAGGGGATATTTAGCTATGGCTACACCTTC
CDR3 protein: CSAVLPGQGIFSYGYTF

V gene: TRBV5-1
D gene: .
J gene: TRBJ1-5
clone size: many
CDR3 length: 16
CDR3 DNA: TGCGCCAGCAGCTTGGAGGGTGTGGGGGGAAATCAGCCCCAGCATTTT
CDR3 protein: CASSLEGVGGNQPQHF

V gene: TRBV20-1
D gene: .
J gene: TRBJ2-1
clone size: .
CDR3 length: 14
CDR3 DNA: TGCAGTGCCCCTAGGGAAGGGTCCTACAATGAGCAGTTCTTC
CDR3 protein: CSAPREGSYNEQFF

V gene: TRBV6-1
D gene: .
J gene: TRBJ1-5
clone size: few
CDR3 length: 12
CDR3 DNA: TGTGCCAGCAGCCTAAACCAAGGGCCCCAGCATTTT
CDR3 protein: CASSLNQGPQHF

V gene: TRBV5-1
D gene: TRBD1
J gene: TRBJ2-1
clone size: many
CDR3 length: 14
CDR3 DNA: TGCGCCAGCAGCTCGGACAGGGTCCTCAATGAGCAGTTCTTC
CDR3 protein: CASSSDRVLNEQFF

V gene: TRBV29-1
D gene: .
J gene: TRBJ1-2
clone size: few
CDR3 length: 12
CDR3 DNA: TGCAGCGTTACACAGGGAAACTATGGCTACACCTTC
CDR3 protein: CSVTQGNYGYTF

V gene: TRBV6-2/TRBV6-3
D gene: .
J gene: TRBJ2-1
clone size: .
CDR3 length: 15
CDR3 DNA: TGTGCCAGCAGATTCCAGGGGGGGGCTCACAATGAGCAGTTCTTC
CDR3 protein: CASRFQGGAHNEQFF

V gene: TRBV9
D gene: TRBD2
J gene: TRBJ2-5
clone size: .
CDR3 length: 15
CDR3 DNA: TGTGCCAGCAGCGGGACTAGCGGCCTGGGAGAGACCCAGTACTTC
CDR3 protein: CASSGTSGLGETQYF

V gene: TRBV11-3
D gene: .
J gene: TRBJ1-1
clone size: many
CDR3 length: 21
CDR3 DNA: TGTGCCAGCAGCTTAGGTCGAGGGGAAGCTCCCCTTGCAAACGCTAACACTGAAGCTTTCTTT
CDR3 protein: CASSLGRGEAPLANANTEAFF

V gene: TRBV24-1
D gene: .
J gene: TRBJ1-2
clone size: few
CDR3 length: 17
CDR3 DNA: TGTGCCACCCCTATTCAGGGACCTCTTGCCTCTTTGGGAGGCTACACCTTC
CDR3 protein: CATPIQGPLASLGGYTF

V gene: TRBV7-9
D gene: .
J gene: TRBJ1-4
clone size: many
CDR3 length: 13
CDR3 DNA: TGTGCCAGCAGCAGGACCGCCTCGGAAAAACTGTTTTTT
CDR3 protein: CASSRTASEKLFF

V gene: TRBV12-3/TRBV12-4
D gene: TRBD2
J gene: TRBJ2-1
clone size: many
CDR3 length: 14
CDR3 DNA: TGTGCCAGCACCACACCTAGCGGGAGGGATGAGCAGTTCTTC
CDR3 protein: CASTTPSGRDEQFF